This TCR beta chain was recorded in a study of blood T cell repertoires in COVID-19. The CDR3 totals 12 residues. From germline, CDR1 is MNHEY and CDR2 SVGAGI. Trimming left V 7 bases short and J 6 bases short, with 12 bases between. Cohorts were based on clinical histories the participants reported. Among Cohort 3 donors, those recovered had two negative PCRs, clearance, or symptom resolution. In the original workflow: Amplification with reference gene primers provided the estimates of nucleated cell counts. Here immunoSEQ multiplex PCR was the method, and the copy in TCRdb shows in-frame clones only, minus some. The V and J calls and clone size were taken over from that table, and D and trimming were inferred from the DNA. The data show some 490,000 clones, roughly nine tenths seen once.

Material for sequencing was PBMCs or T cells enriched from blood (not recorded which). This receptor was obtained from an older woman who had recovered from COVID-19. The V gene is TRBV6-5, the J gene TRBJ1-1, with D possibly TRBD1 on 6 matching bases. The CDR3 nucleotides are TGTGCCAGCAAAAACAGGGAAGCTGAAGCTTTCTTT. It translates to CASKNREAEAFF.